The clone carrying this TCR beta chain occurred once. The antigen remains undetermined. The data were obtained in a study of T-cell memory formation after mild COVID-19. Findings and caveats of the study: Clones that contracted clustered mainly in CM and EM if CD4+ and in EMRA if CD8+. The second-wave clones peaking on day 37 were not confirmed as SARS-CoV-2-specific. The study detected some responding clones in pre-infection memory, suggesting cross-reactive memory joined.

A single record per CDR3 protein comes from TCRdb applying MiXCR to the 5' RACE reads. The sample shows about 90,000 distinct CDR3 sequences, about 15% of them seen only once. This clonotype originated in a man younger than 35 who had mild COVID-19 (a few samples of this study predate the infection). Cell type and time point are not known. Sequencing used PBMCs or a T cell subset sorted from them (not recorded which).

CDR3 sequence: CASSLGGTGYQPQHF. The CDR3 nucleotides read TGTGCCAGCAGCTTAGGCGGGACAGGCTATCAGCCCCAGCATTTT. The chain is built from TRBV7-9 and TRBJ1-5, with TRBD1 identical over 8 bases. Germline values: CDR1 SEHNR, CDR2 FQNEAQ (reference sequence). This CDR3 is 15 amino acids long. Trimming took 1 base from V and 5 from J; bases not matched to a gene: 4.